A selection of T cell receptor beta chains follows, all from one sample in a study of graft-versus-host responses after intestinal transplantation. These receptors' antigens are unknown. Only in-frame clones appear in the TCRdb table, and some are missing; sequencing was by immunoSEQ multiplex PCR. The sample yields approximately 130,000 clones, around 94% seen once. The starting material was unstimulated CD4+ T cells sorted from spleen or lymph node cells, obtained before intestinal transplant. The source is a human donor who received an intestinal transplant. CDR3s include the opening cysteine and the closing phenylalanine or tryptophan. The D gene is left open where the match is weak. Part of the rows lack a size; the others show once, few, many or a class for expanded clones.

j_call clone_size d_call v_call cdr3_length cdr3_aa cdr3_nt
TRBJ2-5 . . TRBV5-4 13 CASSPGNPETQYF TGTGCCAGCAGCCCGGGGAACCCAGAGACCCAGTACTTC
TRBJ1-3 . . TRBV5-1 16 CASSHTGREAGNTIYF TGCGCCAGCAGCCATACAGGGAGGGAAGCTGGAAACACCATATATTTT
TRBJ1-4 . . TRBV9 14 CASSVAAGMEKLFF TGTGCCAGCAGCGTAGCGGCGGGGATGGAAAAACTGTTTTTT
TRBJ2-5 . . TRBV6-1 13 CASSDGPRETQYF TGTGCCAGCAGTGATGGCCCTCGGGAGACCCAGTACTTC
TRBJ2-2 . . TRBV13 14 CASSYGPYTGELFF TGTGCCAGCAGCTATGGGCCCTACACCGGGGAGCTGTTTTTT
TRBJ2-7 . TRBD2 TRBV30 13 CAWETSGGGEQYF TGTGCCTGGGAGACTAGCGGGGGGGGCGAGCAGTACTTC
TRBJ2-7 . . TRBV19 11 CASSYADEQYF TGTGCCAGTAGTTATGCGGACGAGCAGTACTTC
TRBJ1-6 . TRBD1 TRBV6-5 14 CASRLTGGRSPLHF TGTGCCAGCAGACTGACAGGGGGGAGATCACCCCTCCACTTT
TRBJ2-3 . TRBD2 TRBV11-3 14 CASSQSGATDTQYF TGTGCCAGCAGCCAAAGCGGGGCCACAGATACGCAGTATTTT
TRBJ2-1 . TRBD2 TRBV10-2 18 CASSERALAGGPGDEQFF TGCGCCAGCAGTGAGCGTGCTCTAGCGGGGGGGCCAGGCGATGAGCAGTTCTTC
TRBJ2-3 . TRBD2 TRBV5-1 18 CASSFRSRLAGVTDTQYF TGCGCCAGCAGCTTCCGAAGCAGACTAGCGGGGGTCACAGATACGCAGTATTTT
TRBJ1-6 few . TRBV5-1 13 CASSLTGDSPLHF TGCGCCAGCAGCTTGACCGGGGATTCACCCCTCCACTTT
TRBJ2-3 . TRBD2 TRBV19 15 CASRTSGGARDTQYF TGTGCCAGTCGGACTAGCGGGGGGGCCCGTGATACGCAGTATTTT
TRBJ2-3 . . TRBV2 15 CASGRLEPGVDTQYF TGTGCCAGCGGCCGACTTGAGCCGGGGGTAGATACGCAGTATTTT
TRBJ1-2 . TRBD1 TRBV5-4 15 CASSLGTGPGYGYTF TGTGCCAGCAGCCTAGGGACAGGGCCGGGGTATGGCTACACCTTC
TRBJ2-2 few . TRBV14 13 CASSPQYTGELFF TGTGCCAGCAGCCCGCAGTACACCGGGGAGCTGTTTTTT
TRBJ2-1 once TRBD2 TRBV10-1 15 CASSALAGGINEQFF TGCGCCAGCAGCGCACTAGCGGGGGGGATCAATGAGCAGTTCTTC
TRBJ1-3 once . TRBV6-1 16 CASSEAMGHSGNTIYF TGTGCCAGCAGTGAAGCGATGGGGCACTCTGGAAACACCATATATTTT
TRBJ1-1 . . TRBV19 13 CASRADRRTEAFF TGTGCCAGTAGAGCCGACAGGCGGACTGAAGCTTTCTTT
TRBJ2-1 . . TRBV2 14 CASSEDRPNNEQFF TGTGCCAGCAGTGAAGACAGGCCGAACAATGAGCAGTTCTTC